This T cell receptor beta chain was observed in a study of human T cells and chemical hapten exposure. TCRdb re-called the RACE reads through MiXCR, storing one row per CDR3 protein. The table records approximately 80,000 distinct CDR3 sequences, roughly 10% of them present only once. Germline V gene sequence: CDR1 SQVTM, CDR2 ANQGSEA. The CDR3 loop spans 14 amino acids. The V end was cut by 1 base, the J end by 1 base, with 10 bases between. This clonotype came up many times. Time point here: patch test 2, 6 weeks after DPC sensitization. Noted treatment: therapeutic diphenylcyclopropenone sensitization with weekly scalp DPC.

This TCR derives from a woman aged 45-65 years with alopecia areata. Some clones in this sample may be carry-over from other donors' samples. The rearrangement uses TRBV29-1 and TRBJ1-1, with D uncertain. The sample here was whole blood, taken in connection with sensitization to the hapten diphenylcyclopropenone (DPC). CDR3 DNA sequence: TGCAGCGTTGAAGGCACAGATAAGAACACTGAAGCTTTCTTT. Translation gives CSVEGTDKNTEAFF.